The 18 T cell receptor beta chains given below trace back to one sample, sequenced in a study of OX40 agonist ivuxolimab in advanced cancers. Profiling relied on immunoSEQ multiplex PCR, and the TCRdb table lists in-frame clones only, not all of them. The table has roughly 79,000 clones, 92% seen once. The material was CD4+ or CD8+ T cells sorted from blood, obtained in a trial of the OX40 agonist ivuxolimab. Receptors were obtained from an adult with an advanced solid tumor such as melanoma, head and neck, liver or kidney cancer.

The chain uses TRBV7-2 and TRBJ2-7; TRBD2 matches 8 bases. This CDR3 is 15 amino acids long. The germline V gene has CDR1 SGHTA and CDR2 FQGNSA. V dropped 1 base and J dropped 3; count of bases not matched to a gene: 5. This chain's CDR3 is CASSLERGSFYEQYF. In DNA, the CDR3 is TGTGCCAGCAGCTTAGAGCGGGGGAGTTTCTACGAGCAGTACTTC.

The CDR3 nucleotides are TGCAGCGTCGAAAGGGACTCCACAGATACGCAGTATTTT. This translates into CSVERDSTDTQYF. V and J are TRBV29-1 and TRBJ2-3; D is possibly TRBD2 (6 bases). V was pared by 6 bases and J by 2 bases, with 12 bases between. CDR3 length: 13 residues. Germline CDR1 SQVTM, CDR2 ANQGSEA.

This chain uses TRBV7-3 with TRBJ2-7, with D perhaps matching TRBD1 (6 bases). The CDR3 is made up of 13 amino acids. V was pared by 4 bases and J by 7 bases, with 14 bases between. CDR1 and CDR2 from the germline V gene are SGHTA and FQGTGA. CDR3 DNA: TGTGCCAGCAGCTCCGGACAGTTCGGGGAGCAGTACTTC. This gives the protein CASSSGQFGEQYF. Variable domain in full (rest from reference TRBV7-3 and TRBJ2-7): GAGVSQTPSNKVTEKGKYVELRCDPISGHTALYWYRQSLGQGPEFLIYFQGTGAADDSGLPNDRFFAVRPEGSVSTLKIQRTERGDSAVYLCASSSGQFGEQYFGPGTRLTVT.

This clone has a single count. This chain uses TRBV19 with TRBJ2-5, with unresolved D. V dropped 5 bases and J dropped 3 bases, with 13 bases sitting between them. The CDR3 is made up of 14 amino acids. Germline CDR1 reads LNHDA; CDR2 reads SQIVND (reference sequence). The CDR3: CASSPGGFEETQYF. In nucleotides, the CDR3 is TGTGCCAGTAGTCCGGGTGGCTTCGAAGAGACCCAGTACTTC.

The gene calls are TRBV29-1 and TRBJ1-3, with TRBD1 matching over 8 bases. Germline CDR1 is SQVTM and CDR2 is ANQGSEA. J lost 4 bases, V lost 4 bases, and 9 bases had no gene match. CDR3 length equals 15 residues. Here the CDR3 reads CSVGSAGTGGNTIYF. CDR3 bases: TGCAGCGTTGGTAGTGCGGGGACAGGCGGAAACACCATATATTTT. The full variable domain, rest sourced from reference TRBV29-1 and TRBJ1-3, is SAVISQKPSRDICQRGTSLTIQCQVDSQVTMMFWYRQQPGQSLTLIATANQGSEATYESGFVIDKFPISRPNLTFSTLTVSNMSPEDSSIYLCSVGSAGTGGNTIYFGEGSWLTVV.

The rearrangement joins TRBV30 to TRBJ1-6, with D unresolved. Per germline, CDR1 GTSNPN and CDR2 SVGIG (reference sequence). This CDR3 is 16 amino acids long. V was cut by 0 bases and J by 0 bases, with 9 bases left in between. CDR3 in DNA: TGTGCCTGGAGTGTAACCTATGGCTCCTATAATTCACCCCTCCACTTT. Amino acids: CAWSVTYGSYNSPLHF.

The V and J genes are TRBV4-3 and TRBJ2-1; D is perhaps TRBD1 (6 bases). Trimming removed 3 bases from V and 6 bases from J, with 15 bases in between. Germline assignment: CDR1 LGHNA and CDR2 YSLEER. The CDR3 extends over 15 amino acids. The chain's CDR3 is CASSQRGQLGNEQFF. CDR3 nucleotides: TGCGCCAGCAGCCAGAGGGGACAACTCGGCAATGAGCAGTTCTTC.

The CDR3 bases are TGCGCCAGCAGCCTGGAGGCCGGGGGTCCAGATACGCAGTATTTT. Protein sequence: CASSLEAGGPDTQYF. The chain has TRBV5-1 and TRBJ2-3; possible D gene TRBD2, 6 bases. CDR1 and CDR2 from the germline V gene are SGHRS and YFSETQ. The CDR3 is 15 residues long. V gave up 4 bases and J gave up 4 bases, with 16 bases separating them.

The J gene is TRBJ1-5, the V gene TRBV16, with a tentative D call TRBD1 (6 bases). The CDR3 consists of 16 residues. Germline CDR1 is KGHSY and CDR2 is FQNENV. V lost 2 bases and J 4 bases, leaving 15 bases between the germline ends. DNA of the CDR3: TGTGCCAGCAGCCAAGACCCTGACAGGCGGAATCAGCCCCAGCATTTT. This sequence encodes CASSQDPDRRNQPQHF.

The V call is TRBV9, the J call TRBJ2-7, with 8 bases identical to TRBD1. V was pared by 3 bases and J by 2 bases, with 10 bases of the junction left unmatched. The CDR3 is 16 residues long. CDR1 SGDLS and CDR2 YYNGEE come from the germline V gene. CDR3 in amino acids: CASSASDRGPTYEQYF. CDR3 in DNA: TGTGCCAGCAGCGCCTCAGACAGGGGACCAACCTACGAGCAGTACTTC.

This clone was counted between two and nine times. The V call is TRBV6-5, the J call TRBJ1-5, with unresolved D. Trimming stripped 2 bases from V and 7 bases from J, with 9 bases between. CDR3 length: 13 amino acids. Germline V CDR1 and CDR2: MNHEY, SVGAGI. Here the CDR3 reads CASSYRLEQPQHF. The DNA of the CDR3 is TGTGCCAGCAGTTACCGTCTTGAGCAGCCCCAGCATTTT.

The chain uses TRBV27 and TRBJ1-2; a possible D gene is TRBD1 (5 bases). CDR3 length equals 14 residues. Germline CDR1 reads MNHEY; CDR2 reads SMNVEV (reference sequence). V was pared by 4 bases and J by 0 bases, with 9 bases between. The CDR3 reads CASSSGTPNYGYTF. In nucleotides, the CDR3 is TGTGCCAGCAGTTCCGGGACCCCTAACTATGGCTACACCTTC.

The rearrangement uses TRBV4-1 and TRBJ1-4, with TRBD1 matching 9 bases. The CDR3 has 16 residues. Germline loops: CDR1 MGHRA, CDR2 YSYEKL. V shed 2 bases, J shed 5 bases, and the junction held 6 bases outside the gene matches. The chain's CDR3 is CASSQHWTGANEKLFF. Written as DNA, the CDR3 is TGCGCCAGCAGCCAACATTGGACAGGGGCGAATGAAAAACTGTTTTTT.

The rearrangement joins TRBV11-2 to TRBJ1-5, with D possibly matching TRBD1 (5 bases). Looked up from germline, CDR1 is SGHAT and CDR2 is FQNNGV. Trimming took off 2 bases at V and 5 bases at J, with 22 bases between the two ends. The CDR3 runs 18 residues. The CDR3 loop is CASSLPSKGGRVYQPQHF. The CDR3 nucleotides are TGTGCCAGCAGCTTACCCTCAAAGGGAGGCAGGGTCTATCAGCCCCAGCATTTT. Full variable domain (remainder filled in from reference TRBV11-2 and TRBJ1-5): EAGVAQSPRYKIIEKRQSVAFWCNPISGHATLYWYQQILGQGPKLLIQFQNNGVVDDSQLPKDRFSAERLKGVDSTLKIQPAKLEDSAVYLCASSLPSKGGRVYQPQHFGDGTRLSIL.

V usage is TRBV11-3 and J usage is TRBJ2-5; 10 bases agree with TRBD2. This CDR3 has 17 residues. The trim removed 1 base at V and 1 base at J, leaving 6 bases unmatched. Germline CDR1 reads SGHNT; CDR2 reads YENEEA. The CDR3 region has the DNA TGTGCCAGCAGCTTAGGGTTTAAGCGGGGGGGCCAAGAGACCCAGTACTTC. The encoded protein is CASSLGFKRGGQETQYF.

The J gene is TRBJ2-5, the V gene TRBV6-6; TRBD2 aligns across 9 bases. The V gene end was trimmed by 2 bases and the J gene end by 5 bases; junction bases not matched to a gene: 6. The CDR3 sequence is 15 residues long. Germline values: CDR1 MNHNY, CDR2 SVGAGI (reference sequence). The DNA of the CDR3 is TGTGCCAGCAGTTACAGTCTAGCGGGACGGGAGACCCAGTACTTC. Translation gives CASSYSLAGRETQYF.

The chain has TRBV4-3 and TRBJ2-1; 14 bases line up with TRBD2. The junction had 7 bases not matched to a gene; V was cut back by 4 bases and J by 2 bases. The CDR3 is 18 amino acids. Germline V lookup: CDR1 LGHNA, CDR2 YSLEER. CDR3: CASSPVPGLAGAYNEQFF. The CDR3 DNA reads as TGCGCCAGCAGCCCCGTCCCGGGACTAGCGGGAGCCTACAATGAGCAGTTCTTC.

The CDR3 DNA sequence: TGTGCCTGGAGGGGGACAGCCATTCCCTACGAGCAGTACTTC. Its protein is CAWRGTAIPYEQYF. This rearrangement joins TRBV30 to TRBJ2-7, with 7 nucleotides matching TRBD1. V was clipped by 3 bases and J by 2 bases; unmatched bases: 7. This CDR3 contains 14 residues. CDR1 is GTSNPN and CDR2 is SVGIG in the germline V gene (reference sequence).